This T cell receptor beta chain was retrieved from a study of blood T cell repertoires in COVID-19. The germline CDR1 and CDR2 sequences are LGHNT and FRNRAP. V was trimmed by 6 bases and J by 0 bases, leaving 13 bases between them. The CDR3 sequence is 15 residues long. Measured with immunoSEQ multiplex PCR; TCRdb has only the in-frame clones, and not every one. The sample carries about 8,800 clones, around 84% recorded once. This TCR was sampled from a human donor in a cohort sampled during active COVID-19. This sequence joins TRBV12-5 and TRBJ2-3; D may be TRBD2 (6 bases). Sequencing was done on a sample of peripheral blood. CDR3 amino acids: CASGPGLFSTDTQYF. The CDR3 coding sequence is TGTGCTAGTGGCCCGGGACTGTTCAGCACAGATACGCAGTATTTT.